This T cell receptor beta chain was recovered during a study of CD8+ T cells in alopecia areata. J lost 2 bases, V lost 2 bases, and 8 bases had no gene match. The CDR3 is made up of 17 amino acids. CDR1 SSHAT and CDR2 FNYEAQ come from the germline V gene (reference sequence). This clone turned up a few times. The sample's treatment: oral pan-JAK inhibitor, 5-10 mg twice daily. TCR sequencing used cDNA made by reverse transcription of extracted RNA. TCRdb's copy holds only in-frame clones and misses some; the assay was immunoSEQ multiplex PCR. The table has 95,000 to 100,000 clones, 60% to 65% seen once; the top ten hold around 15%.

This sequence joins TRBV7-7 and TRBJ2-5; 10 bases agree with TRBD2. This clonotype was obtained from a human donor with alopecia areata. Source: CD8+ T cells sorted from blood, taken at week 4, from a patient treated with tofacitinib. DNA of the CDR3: TGTGCCAGCAGCTTACTAGCGGGGGCCCTATCACAAGAGACCCAGTACTTC. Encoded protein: CASSLLAGALSQETQYF.